The following is a TCR beta chain sequence with its context. It lacks a known antigen. It has no much larger one-base neighbor in the sample; base qualities were not kept. Amplification of TCR beta CDR3 regions was carried out from RNA transcripts. The first round of RT-PCR for the TCR CDR3 was performed with the HTBI primer set and the Qiagen OneStep RT-PCR kit. Libraries were constructed in a second round of multiplex PCR, after which size selection and purification were carried out. Libraries were sequenced paired-end with 100 bp reads on an Illumina HiSeq2000. The authors' analysis ran thus. Raw data were processed with SOAPnuke, discarding reads with adapters, uncalled bases, mean Phred below 15, or no exact constant-primer or identifier match. High-quality paired reads were merged with COPE v1.2.5, and unique nucleotide sequences were defined as clonotypes. Clonotypes were aligned to IMGT TRBV, TRBD and TRBJ reference segments using MiTCR v1.1. Analysis was restricted to V-J combinations with a frequency above 0.0001, which covered 99.2% of repertoires. A TCS score was defined as the ratio between F50 (clonal expansion) and ExV (chaos), using BLOSUM62-based TCRdist between CDR3 peptides within each V-J. Welch's t-statistics and random forest reduced fewer than 600 V-J features to roughly 13, which were used in a naive Bayes classifier (R e1071). TCRdb redid the processing of the public reads, applying fastp at Q25 and MiXCR, and retained in-frame beta chains. A single entry per CDR3 protein holds the most common genes and DNA from its merged rows. Clone size and V and J calls follow TCRdb, not the original study. In all, the sample holds a few hundred thousand distinct CDR3 sequences, and about 17% of those were seen once. In total, the top ten clones hold around 43% of the sample.

Trimming leaves V shorter by 0 bases and J shorter by 7 bases, with the junction holding 4 bases beyond the gene matches. Measured from the cysteine to the phenylalanine, the CDR3 is 15 residues long. Just CDR3 DNA is preserved here, 45 bases in frame from base 1. The germline V gene gives CDR1 as MGHRA and CDR2 as YSYEKL. This sample is part of a study of T cells in Graves' hyperthyroidism and ophthalmopathy (dated by TCRdb to the late 2010s). General notes on the study: Peripheral blood samples were taken at initial diagnosis, before any treatment was given. To identify distinguishing TCR V-J signatures, a discovery cohort of 100 patients was used, comprising 43 with Graves' ophthalmopathy and 57 with stable Graves' hyperthyroidism. An independent validation cohort of under 20 hyperthyroidism patients and about 16 patients who later progressed to ophthalmopathy tested prospective prediction of ophthalmopathy. For training and testing, the 100 or so patients in the discovery cohort were randomly divided in a 7:3 ratio. In addition, the study compared T-cell repertoires in thyroid tissue and in blood from roughly six Graves' hyperthyroidism patients. Following sampling, methimazole starting at 30 mg daily was given to hyperthyroidism patients, and high-dose intravenous methylprednisolone was given to ophthalmopathy patients. The paper reports TCR Vbeta CDR3 sequencing of approximately 140 peripheral blood samples: approximately 41 ophthalmopathy, fewer than 85 hyperthyroidism and approximately 17 progressor patients.

A patient counted as having stable Graves' hyperthyroidism if no progression to ophthalmopathy occurred over 18 months of follow-up. The hyperthyroidism patients were between 18 and 65 years old and newly diagnosed, with a disease duration of less than 2 months. Any patient with an uncontrolled infection, another autoimmune disease, pregnancy or lactation was excluded. Diagnoses relied on clinical symptoms, serum thyroxine and TRAb, thyroid ultrasound and orbital computed tomography. Ficoll-Paque density gradient centrifugation was used to isolate PBMCs from approximately 10 ml of fresh peripheral blood. Total RNA was extracted with Trizol reagent, and quality was checked on an Agilent 2100 Bioanalyzer. Study-wide conclusions, independent of this receptor: No statistical method was used to fix the sample size in advance, and group allocation was not hidden from the investigators. In validation, the model predicted progression to ophthalmopathy a median of roughly 6.5 months before onset, with roughly 70% sensitivity and roughly 79% specificity. In cross-validation, a model built on a 13 V-J signature told ophthalmopathy apart from stable hyperthyroidism with over 85% sensitivity and about 81% specificity, and in testing the same model reached 80%/75%. Most expanded thyroid clonotypes (frequency above 0.001) were also detected in blood, a finding suggesting that blood repertoires may reflect thyroid immune responses.

Sequencing was done on a sample of blood. The TCR originated in a man aged 40-55 years with Graves' hyperthyroidism. The sequence joins TRBV4-1 to TRBJ2-2; TRBD1 fits 8 bases in the junction. The CDR3 loop reads CASSQDQGAGGELFF. The DNA sequence is TGCGCCAGCAGCCAAGATCAGGGGGCCGGCGGGGAGCTGTTTTTT.